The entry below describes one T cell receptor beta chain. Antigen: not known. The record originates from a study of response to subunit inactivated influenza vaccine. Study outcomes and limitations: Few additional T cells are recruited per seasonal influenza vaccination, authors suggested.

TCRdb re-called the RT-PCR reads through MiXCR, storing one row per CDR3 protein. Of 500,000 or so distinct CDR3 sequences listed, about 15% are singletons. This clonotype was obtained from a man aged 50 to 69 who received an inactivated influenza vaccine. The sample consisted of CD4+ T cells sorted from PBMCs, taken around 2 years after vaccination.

This CDR3 reads CASSRWGGAFLNTEAFF. The CDR3 nucleotides are TGTGCCAGCAGTAGATGGGGAGGGGCCTTTTTGAACACTGAAGCTTTCTTT. The chain joins TRBV5-5 to TRBJ1-1; D perhaps matches TRBD1 (5 bases). V dropped 5 bases and J dropped 0 bases, with 20 bases sitting between them. This CDR3 is built from 17 residues. Germline-derived CDR1 and CDR2 are SGHKS and YYEKEE (reference sequence).